Detailed here is one TCR beta chain. Its antigen is as yet unknown. These data are taken from a study of cytomegalovirus exposure and HLA in healthy donors. Study results and caveats: Cytomegalovirus status was reportedly diagnosed by the classifier with high sensitivity and specificity. A missense variant in DCLRE1C was later tied to TCR beta V- and J-gene trimming.

Germline V gives CDR1 LNHDA, CDR2 SQIVND (reference sequence). Trimming stripped 5 bases from V and 4 bases from J, with 11 bases between. The CDR3 loop spans 13 amino acids. At collection, donors were nominally healthy, but unrecorded immune exposures were probable. The primer mix had 60 Vbeta and 13 Jbeta primers. This table comes from immunoSEQ multiplex PCR, and its TCRdb copy is limited to in-frame clones, with some not included. This sample has roughly 130,000 clones, with around 80% found just once. This chain links TRBV19 with TRBJ1-2; no reliable D call. This clonotype was sampled from a man aged 18 to 35 in good health and CMV-seronegative. The sequenced sample consisted of PBMCs. The CDR3 here is CASSPGVFYGYTF. CDR3 in DNA: TGTGCCAGTAGTCCCGGGGTTTTCTATGGCTACACCTTC. The full variable domain, rest sourced from reference TRBV19 and TRBJ1-2, is DGGITQSPKYLFRKEGQNVTLSCEQNLNHDAMYWYRQDPGQGLRLIYYSQIVNDFQKGDIAEGYSVSREKKESFPLTVTSAQKNPTAFYLCASSPGVFYGYTFGSGTRLTVV.